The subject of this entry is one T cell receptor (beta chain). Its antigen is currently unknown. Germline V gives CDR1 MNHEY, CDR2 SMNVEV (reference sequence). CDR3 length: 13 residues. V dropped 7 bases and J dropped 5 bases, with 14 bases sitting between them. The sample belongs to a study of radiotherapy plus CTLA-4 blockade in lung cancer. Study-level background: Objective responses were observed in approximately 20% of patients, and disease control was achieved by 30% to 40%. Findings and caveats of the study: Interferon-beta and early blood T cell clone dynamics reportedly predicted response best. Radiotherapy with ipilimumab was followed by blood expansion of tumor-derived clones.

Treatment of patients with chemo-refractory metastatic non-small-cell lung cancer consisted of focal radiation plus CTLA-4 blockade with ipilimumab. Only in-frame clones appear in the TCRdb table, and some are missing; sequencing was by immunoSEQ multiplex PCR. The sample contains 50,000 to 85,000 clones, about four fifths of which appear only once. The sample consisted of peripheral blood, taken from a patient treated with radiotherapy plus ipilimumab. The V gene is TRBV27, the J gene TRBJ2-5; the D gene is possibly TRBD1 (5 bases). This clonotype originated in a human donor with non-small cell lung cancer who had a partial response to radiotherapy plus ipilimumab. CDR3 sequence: CASTRRPGETQYF. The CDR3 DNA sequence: TGTGCCAGCACCCGGCGGCCAGGGGAGACCCAGTACTTC.